Below, 5 T cell receptor beta chains from the same sample are listed, as sequenced in a study of blood T cell repertoires in COVID-19. The assay was immunoSEQ multiplex PCR, and TCRdb's table has in-frame clones only and misses some. Of around 260,000 clones in the sample, 80% to 95% were seen once. Sequenced input: peripheral blood. The receptors come from a woman aged 30 to 39 with COVID-19, enrolled during active disease.

The V gene is TRBV19, the J gene TRBJ1-5; possible D gene TRBD1, 5 bases. V was pared by 3 bases and J by 1 base, with 10 bases between. In germline, CDR1 is LNHDA, CDR2 SQIVND (reference sequence). This CDR3 has 15 residues. In DNA form, the CDR3 reads TGTGCCAGTAGTATCGGGGGAGAGAGCAATCAGCCCCAGCATTTT. Residues: CASSIGGESNQPQHF.

This clone was observed a handful of times. This sequence joins TRBV7-6 and TRBJ1-4; 9 nucleotides agree with TRBD1. Germline-derived CDR1 and CDR2 are SGHVS and FNYEAQ. The CDR3 loop spans 15 amino acids. V lost 1 base and J lost 5; bases outside the gene matches: 2. CDR3 nucleotide sequence: TGTGCCAGCAGCTTAGAAGGACAGGGGAATGAAAAACTGTTTTTT. Translating gives CASSLEGQGNEKLFF.

The rearrangement joins TRBV20-1 to TRBJ1-4, with unresolved D. Germline values: CDR1 DFQATT, CDR2 SNEGSKA (reference sequence). V was pared by 3 bases and J by 5 bases, with 7 bases between. There are 12 residues in the CDR3. CDR3 DNA: TGCAGTGCTAGTTCAGGAAATGAAAAACTGTTTTTT. It yields the protein CSASSGNEKLFF.

The gene calls are TRBV7-9 and TRBJ2-3; 7 bases map to TRBD1. The ends lost 7 bases at V and 1 base at J; junction bases unmatched: 5. The CDR3 runs 14 residues. CDR1 and CDR2 (germline): SEHNR, FQNEAQ (reference sequence). The CDR3 coding sequence is TGTGCCAGCATACGTACAGGGGGCACAGATACGCAGTATTTT. It codes for CASIRTGGTDTQYF. The whole variable domain, remainder taken from reference TRBV7-9 and TRBJ2-3, is DTGVSQNPRHKITKRGQNVTFRCDPISEHNRLYWYRQTLGQGPEFLTYFQNEAQLEKSRLLSDRFSAERPKGSFSTLEIQRTEQGDSAMYLCASIRTGGTDTQYFGPGTRLTVL.

The rearrangement uses TRBV5-1 and TRBJ2-3; TRBD2 agrees at 7 bases. Germline CDR1 SGHRS, CDR2 YFSETQ. This CDR3 contains 16 residues. Trimming cost V 4 bases and J 3 bases; bases outside gene matches: 11. The CDR3 protein is CASSMEASGLTDTQYF. DNA of the CDR3: TGCGCCAGCAGCATGGAGGCTAGCGGTTTGACAGATACGCAGTATTTT.